This is a list of T cell receptor beta chains from one sample in a study of OX40 agonist ivuxolimab in advanced cancers. The protocol was immunoSEQ multiplex PCR, while the TCRdb copy is restricted to in-frame clones and leaves out a portion. Of about 100,000 clones in the sample, 80% to 95% were seen once. Material: CD4+ or CD8+ T cells sorted from blood, obtained in a trial of the OX40 agonist ivuxolimab. The receptors were gathered from an adult with an advanced solid tumor such as melanoma, head and neck, liver or kidney cancer. CDR3s include the opening cysteine and the closing phenylalanine or tryptophan. A D gene is named only where the DNA matches it firmly. For some rows the clone size is stated as once, few or many, or as a class when expanded; others skip it.

j_gene,v_gene,abundance,d_gene,CDR3nt,CDR3aa
TRBJ2-7,TRBV5-4,.,.,TGTGCCAGCAGTCCCGGGACCAAGTCCTACGAGCAGTACTTC,CASSPGTKSYEQYF
TRBJ2-1,TRBV10-3,.,TRBD1,TGTGCCATCAGTGAGTCGACAGGGAGCTCCTACAATGAGCAGTTCTTC,CAISESTGSSYNEQFF
TRBJ1-5,TRBV19,.,.,TGTGCCAGTAGTGATCCAGGACCGCAGTCCTATAGCAATCAGCCCCAGCATTTT,CASSDPGPQSYSNQPQHF
TRBJ1-2,TRBV21-1,.,.,TGTGCCAGCAGCAAAGGGGTAGGGGGTGCAAGTGGCTACACCTTC,CASSKGVGGASGYTF
TRBJ2-2,TRBV11-2,.,TRBD2,TGTGCCAGCAGCTTGACTAGCAGCACCGGGGAGCTGTTTTTT,CASSLTSSTGELFF
TRBJ2-1,TRBV2,once,.,TGTGCCGTCGATTACGGTTCCTCAAACAAACGAGACAATGAGCAGTTCTTC,CAVDYGSSNKRDNEQFF
TRBJ1-2,TRBV7-2,.,.,TGTGCCAGCAGCTTAGACCGGACCGGGGGCTACACCTTC,CASSLDRTGGYTF
TRBJ1-4,TRBV7-9,.,TRBD1,TGTGCCAGCAGCTTCTTAACAGGGGAACCCGAAAAACTGTTTTTT,CASSFLTGEPEKLFF
TRBJ2-1,TRBV6-5,few,TRBD2,TGTGCCAGCAGCCGGACTAGCTGGAATGAGCAGTTCTTC,CASSRTSWNEQFF
TRBJ2-7,TRBV5-4,.,TRBD2,TGTGCCAGCAGCTTGGGCCTAGCGGGCCAGCGCGAGCAGTACTTC,CASSLGLAGQREQYF
TRBJ1-6,TRBV5-4,.,.,TGTGCCAGCAGCTTGGACCAGGGGAGGAATTCACCCCTCCACTTT,CASSLDQGRNSPLHF
TRBJ1-5,TRBV19,.,.,TGTGCCAGTAGTATAAACGGTAATCAGCCCCAGCATTTT,CASSINGNQPQHF
TRBJ1-1,TRBV7-2,.,TRBD1,TGTGCCAGCAGCTCAGGGGGCGAAGCTTTCTTT,CASSSGGEAFF
TRBJ2-5,TRBV11-3,.,.,TGTGCCAGCAGCTTAGGAGGGGCCCAAGAGACCCAGTACTTC,CASSLGGAQETQYF
TRBJ1-1,TRBV7-2,.,.,TGTGCCAGCAGCTTAGATCCGGCGGTGAACACTGAAGCTTTCTTT,CASSLDPAVNTEAFF
TRBJ2-1,TRBV7-2,.,.,TGTGCCAGCAGCTTAGTTCACGGGAATGAGCAGTTCTTC,CASSLVHGNEQFF
TRBJ1-2,TRBV4-3,.,.,TGCGCCAGCAGCCAAGATCGAAGGGGACTGGGTGGCTACACCTTC,CASSQDRRGLGGYTF
TRBJ2-1,TRBV7-2,.,TRBD2,TGTGCCAGCAGCCTTCCGGGACTAGCGGGAGCCAATGAGCAGTTCTTC,CASSLPGLAGANEQFF
TRBJ2-7,TRBV25-1,.,TRBD1,TGTGCCAGCAGTGACCCTAGACAGGGGGCCGGCGAGCAGTACTTC,CASSDPRQGAGEQYF
TRBJ2-3,TRBV28,.,.,TGTGCCAGCAGAGGTCCAGGCCTGGGCACAGATACGCAGTATTTT,CASRGPGLGTDTQYF
TRBJ2-7,TRBV28,.,.,TGTGCCAGCAGTTTAATCTTTTCTACTCTGGTGCGCGAGCAGTACTTC,CASSLIFSTLVREQYF
TRBJ1-5,TRBV19,many,TRBD1,TGTGCCAGTAGTACACAACCCACAGGGGGCAATCAGCCCCAGCATTTT,CASSTQPTGGNQPQHF
TRBJ1-2,TRBV28,.,.,TGTGCCAGCAGTTTCGGGGGACACTATGGCTACACCTTC,CASSFGGHYGYTF
TRBJ2-7,TRBV5-1,.,.,TGCGCCAGCAGCTTGGCCACGGCACGGACAGACTACGAGCAGTACTTC,CASSLATARTDYEQYF
TRBJ2-7,TRBV9,once,.,TGTGCCAGCAGCGTAGGGCCCCCCGGGTACGAGCAGTACTTC,CASSVGPPGYEQYF
TRBJ1-2,TRBV6-5,.,.,TGTGCCAGCAGATTGGGCCTTAACTATGGCTACACCTTC,CASRLGLNYGYTF
TRBJ2-3,TRBV28,once,TRBD2,TGTGCCAGCAGTTTACTGAGGACTAGCGGGGTTACAGATACGCAGTATTTT,CASSLLRTSGVTDTQYF
TRBJ1-3,TRBV9,.,.,TGTGCCAGCAGCACCGGGACGGTAAGCTCTGGAAACACCATATATTTT,CASSTGTVSSGNTIYF
TRBJ1-5,TRBV28,.,.,TGTGCCAGCAGTCCACCGCACGGAGATAGCAATCAGCCCCAGCATTTT,CASSPPHGDSNQPQHF
TRBJ2-3,TRBV6-1,.,TRBD2,TGTGCCAGCAGTAAAGGTCTAGCGGGAGGCACAGATACGCAGTATTTT,CASSKGLAGGTDTQYF
TRBJ2-3,TRBV5-6,.,TRBD2,TGTGCCAGCAGCTTGAGGCTAGCGGGAGTCACAGATACGCAGTATTTT,CASSLRLAGVTDTQYF
TRBJ2-5,TRBV4-2,.,.,TGTGCCAGCAGCCAAGGCGCCAGGGGGGACCAAGAGACCCAGTACTTC,CASSQGARGDQETQYF
TRBJ1-5,TRBV19,.,.,TGTGCCAGTGGAAAAGGCGACCAGCATTTT,CASGKGDQHF
TRBJ2-3,TRBV7-3,.,TRBD2,TGTGCCAGCAGCTTAATAACTAGCGGCACAGATACGCAGTATTTT,CASSLITSGTDTQYF
TRBJ2-1,TRBV6-6,.,.,TGTGCCAGCAGTTCTCTGGACGGGGGACCTGGGTATGAGCAGTTCTTC,CASSSLDGGPGYEQFF
TRBJ2-1,TRBV11-3,.,TRBD2,TGTGCCAGCAGCGTAACTAGCGGGTTCACCAATGAGCAGTTCTTC,CASSVTSGFTNEQFF
TRBJ1-1,TRBV9,few,.,TGTGCCAGCAGCGGGGGGTCCGACACTGAAGCTTTCTTT,CASSGGSDTEAFF
TRBJ2-7,TRBV5-1,.,.,TGCGCCAGCAGCTTGTCCGTGATGAACTACGAGCAGTACTTC,CASSLSVMNYEQYF
TRBJ1-5,TRBV10-3,few,.,TGTGCCATCAGTGAGTCGAAGAATCAGCCCCAGCATTTT,CAISESKNQPQHF
TRBJ2-7,TRBV29-1,.,.,TGCAGCGTACCGGGACAAGGCTACGAGCAGTACTTC,CSVPGQGYEQYF